The clone carrying this T cell receptor beta chain was seen a handful of times. The sample belongs to a study of blood T cell repertoires in COVID-19. Turning to the study itself: Acute and convalescent COVID-19 samples came from the United States, Italy and Spain. PBMCs, B-cell-depleted T cells, or T cells were the source of the cDNA or gDNA that made up the material.

Trimming took off 0 bases at V and 6 bases at J, with 15 bases between the two ends. The CDR3 length is 15 residues. Germline assignment: CDR1 SGDLS and CDR2 YYNGEE. Original processing notes: Quantification of nucleated cells was approximated via reference gene primer amplification. The protocol was immunoSEQ multiplex PCR, while the TCRdb copy is restricted to in-frame clones and leaves out a portion. That table furnishes V, J and clone size, whereas the DNA furnished D and trimming. The sample has about 100,000 clones; about 84% are singletons. The rearrangement uses TRBV9 and TRBJ1-2; D not resolved. This TCR derives from a human donor in a cohort sampled during active COVID-19. Sequencing was done on a sample of peripheral blood. The CDR3, as DNA: TGTGCCAGCAGCGTAGCTTTGGCTACCAGCGATGGCTACACCTTC. It specifies CASSVALATSDGYTF.